The T cell receptor (beta chain) under discussion was sequenced for a study of metastatic and nonmetastatic thyroid tumors. In the source study's methods: CDR3 differences across clinicopathological groups were used to build a distant-metastasis classifier for papillary thyroid cancer. TCRdb re-called clones from the PCR reads using MiXCR. The V and J calls and clone size come from TCRdb's table, not from the authors' own analysis. The repertoire includes approximately 50,000 clones, 4% to 5% of them detected once, and around a tenth sits in the top ten. Ahead of thyroid surgery, no patient had received treatment of any kind. A few counts support this clone. This CDR3 spans 15 amino acids. Looked up from germline, CDR1 is SNHLY and CDR2 is FYNNEI. V dropped 6 bases and J dropped 3 bases, with 15 bases sitting between them.

The sequenced sample consisted of blood. The origin of this receptor is a female donor with papillary thyroid cancer or a benign thyroid nodule (not recorded which). Some clones in this sample may be carry-over from other donors' samples. The rearrangement joins TRBV2 to TRBJ2-1; possibly TRBD2 for D (5 bases). In nucleotides, the CDR3 is TGTGCCAGCAGCCCCGACTACTTAAGCTACAATGAGCAGTTCTTC. Its translation is CASSPDYLSYNEQFF.